What follows are 24 T cell receptor beta chains derived from one specimen sequenced in a study of T cells after yellow fever vaccination. TCRdb re-called the 5' RACE reads through MiXCR, storing one row per CDR3 protein. The table lists just under 600,000 distinct CDR3 sequences, less than 15% of them singletons. This specimen consisted of PBMCs, obtained on the day of the yellow fever booster vaccination. The receptor set was obtained from a young man who received the YFV17D yellow fever vaccine.

This clonotype was detected only a few times. The genes are TRBV20-1 and TRBJ2-1; TRBD2 aligns across 11 bases. V trimming: 2 bases; J trimming: 9 bases; junction bases outside the gene matches: 6. This CDR3 contains 14 residues. Germline V gene data show CDR1 as DFQATT and CDR2 as SNEGSKA (reference sequence). In nucleotides, the CDR3 is TGCAGTGCTAGACTTAGCGGGAGGGTCGTTGAGCAGTTCTTC. As protein: CSARLSGRVVEQFF.

This chain links TRBV6-1 with TRBJ2-3; 9 bases line up with TRBD2. CDR1 is MNHNS and CDR2 is SASEGT in the germline V gene. The trim removed 7 bases at V and 9 bases at J, leaving 14 bases unmatched. CDR3 length: 15 residues. The CDR3 loop is CASTPRRAGGTTQYF. The DNA for the CDR3 is TGTGCCAGCACCCCCAGGAGGGCGGGAGGGACAACGCAGTATTTT.

The table lists this clonotype with a few counts. The chain combines TRBV28 with TRBJ2-5; the match to TRBD2 covers 7 bases. J lost 5 bases, V lost 5 bases, and 14 bases had no gene match. Germline V CDR1 and CDR2: MDHEN, SYDVKM. There are 16 residues in the CDR3. In DNA, the CDR3 is TGTGCCAGCAGTCCCGCCCAGGGAGCGCGGGGGGAGACCCAGTACTTC. The encoded protein is CASSPAQGARGETQYF.

The V gene is TRBV6-1, the J gene TRBJ2-1; 8 bases line up with TRBD1. Germline V lookup: CDR1 MNHNS, CDR2 SASEGT. The CDR3 runs 16 residues. Losses at the gene ends were 6 bases for V and 1 base for J; bases not matched to a gene: 8. CDR3 sequence: CASRPRRTGSYNEQFF. CDR3 in DNA: TGTGCCAGCAGACCCCGAAGGACAGGGTCCTACAATGAGCAGTTCTTC.

This clonotype occurred a few times. The genes are TRBV24-1 and TRBJ2-2; perhaps TRBD1 as D (6 bases). Germline CDR1 reads KGHDR; CDR2 reads SFDVKD. V was trimmed by 4 bases and J by 2 bases, leaving 13 bases between them. This CDR3 has 16 residues. The CDR3 region is CATSDTGTYNTGELFF. CDR3 in DNA: TGTGCCACCAGTGACACCGGGACATATAACACCGGGGAGCTGTTTTTT.

This clonotype has more than one count but fewer than ten. The chain combines TRBV7-3 with TRBJ2-1; 9 bases map to TRBD2. After removal of 2 bases from V and 6 bases from J, the junction contained 5 bases not matched to a gene. The CDR3 contains 15 residues. Germline loops: CDR1 SGHTA, CDR2 FQGTGA. The CDR3: CASSLRGRVGNEQFF. The CDR3 DNA follows: TGTGCCAGCAGCTTACGCGGGAGGGTTGGCAATGAGCAGTTCTTC.

V gene TRBV20-1 combines with J gene TRBJ2-7; D may be TRBD1 (6 bases). The V and J ends lost 3 bases and 3 bases respectively, with 18 bases between them. CDR3 length equals 15 residues. From germline, CDR1 is DFQATT and CDR2 SNEGSKA (reference sequence). Here the CDR3 reads CSASRPDRVNYEQYF. The DNA of the CDR3 is TGCAGTGCTAGTCGTCCGGACAGAGTCAACTACGAGCAGTACTTC.

The chain employs TRBV29-1 and TRBJ2-1; 9 nucleotides line up with TRBD1. The CDR3 covers 17 residues. Germline V gene sequence: CDR1 SQVTM, CDR2 ANQGSEA. The junction had 15 bases not matched to a gene; V was cut back by 4 bases and J by 5 bases. The CDR3 is CSVGPKDRGWTHNEQFF. CDR3 nucleotide sequence: TGCAGCGTTGGACCTAAGGACAGGGGTTGGACACACAATGAGCAGTTCTTC.

Comment on this clonotype: Its ends do not fully match the called genes, so a read error is possible. V is TRBV7-2 and J is TRBJ2-7; TRBD1 aligns across 10 bases. The length of the CDR3 is 13 residues. Germline values: CDR1 SGHTA, CDR2 FQGNSA. This CDR3 reads CASSLEVADRGDF. CDR3 nucleotide sequence: TGTGCCAGCAGCTTAGAGGTTGCGGACAGGGGGGACTTC.

This clonotype was found a few times. The CDR3 region has the DNA TGCAGTGCCCGAGGAATTAGTGTGATGGCAGATACGCAGTATTTT. This translates into CSARGISVMADTQYF. The rearrangement links TRBV20-1 to TRBJ2-3; no reliable D call. This CDR3 is built from 15 residues. With 6 bases removed from V and 4 bases from J, the gap between germline ends came to 20 bases. In germline, CDR1 is DFQATT, CDR2 SNEGSKA (reference sequence).

CDR3 loop: CASSLPQGGETQYF. CDR3 DNA: TGCGCCAGCAGCTTGCCTCAGGGTGGTGAGACCCAGTACTTC. The V and J genes are TRBV5-1 and TRBJ2-5; tentatively, D is TRBD1 (5 bases). Germline V gives CDR1 SGHRS, CDR2 YFSETQ. The length of the CDR3 is 14 residues. Trimming shortened V by 1 base and J by 5 bases, and 12 bases separated the two germline ends.

This clonotype was detected only a few times. The J gene is TRBJ2-3, the V gene TRBV7-2, with D possibly TRBD2 on 5 matching bases. The CDR3 extends over 14 amino acids. The V gene lost 1 base and the J gene lost 6 bases, with 11 bases spanning the gap. Germline CDR1 is SGHTA and CDR2 is FQGNSA. The CDR3: CASSLDPERDTQYF. DNA for the CDR3: TGTGCCAGCAGCTTAGACCCGGAGCGGGATACGCAGTATTTT.

The genes are TRBV5-1 and TRBJ2-3; D may correspond to TRBD1 or TRBD2 (5 bases each). Germline V lookup: CDR1 SGHRS, CDR2 YFSETQ. V lost 5 bases and J lost 0, with 19 bases in between. This CDR3 region has 17 residues. The CDR3: CASSTGLLKSSTDTQYF. As DNA, the CDR3 is TGCGCCAGCAGTACAGGACTTTTGAAGTCTAGCACAGATACGCAGTATTTT.

The V call is TRBV11-2, the J call TRBJ2-3; TRBD2 might be the D (5 bases). The CDR3 is made up of 14 amino acids. Germline CDR1 reads SGHAT; CDR2 reads FQNNGV. Trimming stripped 7 bases from V and 5 bases from J, with 16 bases between. CDR3: CASKRAVGVDTQYF. CDR3 coding DNA: TGTGCCAGCAAGAGAGCGGTTGGGGTAGATACGCAGTATTTT.

With respect to this clonotype: Germline is not matched at one junction end, which may reflect a read error. V and J are TRBV20-1 and TRBJ2-1; TRBD2 matches 7 bases. This CDR3 has 16 amino acids. Per germline, CDR1 DFQATT and CDR2 SNEGSKA (reference sequence). The CDR3 protein is CCARATSRSSYNEQFF. The CDR3 DNA is TGCTGTGCTAGAGCGACTAGCAGGAGCTCCTACAATGAGCAGTTCTTC.

This clonotype was seen a few times. The rearrangement links TRBV6-5 to TRBJ2-1; 8 bases agree with TRBD1. Germline CDR1 MNHEY, CDR2 SVGAGI. The J segment lost 9 bases and the V segment lost 3 bases, leaving 7 bases of the junction unmatched. The CDR3 has 14 residues. In nucleotides, the CDR3 is TGTGCCAGCAGTTATGACCCCAGGGGGCTTGAGCAGTTCTTC. This encodes CASSYDPRGLEQFF.

This clonotype was counted many times. The genes are TRBV7-9 and TRBJ2-5; the D gene is possibly TRBD2 (5 bases). V was cut by 5 bases and J by 6 bases, with 10 bases left in between. Per the germline V gene, CDR1 is SEHNR and CDR2 is FQNEAQ (reference sequence). This CDR3 region has 12 residues. Here the CDR3 DNA reads TGTGCCAGCAGCCCGGAGCGGCAGACCCAGTACTTC. It translates to CASSPERQTQYF.

This clonotype was observed a few times. The V call is TRBV28, the J call TRBJ1-5; TRBD1 is a possible D gene (5 bases). Germline V gene sequence: CDR1 MDHEN, CDR2 SYDVKM. This CDR3 has 12 residues. V lost 10 bases and J lost 4, with 11 bases in between. The CDR3 sequence: CATGRGNQPQHF. Here the CDR3 DNA reads TGTGCCACGGGACGGGGAAATCAGCCCCAGCATTTT.

Many counts were recorded for this clonotype. The V and J genes are TRBV6-2 or TRBV6-3 and TRBJ2-1, with 7 bases that match TRBD2. Trimming removed 2 bases from V and 15 bases from J; junction bases left unmatched: 7. The CDR3 is 12 residues long. Germline V gene data show CDR1 as MNHEY and CDR2 as SVGEGT. DNA for the CDR3: TGTGCCAGCAGTTACGGGGCGGGAGTAGGGTTCTTC. Its translation is CASSYGAGVGFF.

The J gene is TRBJ2-1, the V gene TRBV7-2, with D perhaps assigned TRBD1 or TRBD2 (6 bases each). Per the germline V gene, CDR1 is SGHTA and CDR2 is FQGNSA. V was pared by 1 base and J by 4 bases, with 11 bases between. This CDR3 region has 15 residues. CDR3 sequence (DNA): TGTGCCAGCAGCTTAGAGCAGGGGAGGTACAATGAGCAGTTCTTC. Amino acid sequence: CASSLEQGRYNEQFF.

In its sample, this clonotype was seen a few times. The chain has TRBV20-1 and TRBJ1-5; perhaps TRBD1 as D (5 bases). V lost 0 bases and J lost 1, with 13 bases in between. This CDR3 has 16 residues. The germline V gene has CDR1 DFQATT and CDR2 SNEGSKA (reference sequence). The CDR3, as DNA: TGCAGTGCTAGAGATTTCCGGGACGGGAGCAATCAGCCCCAGCATTTT. Its protein product is CSARDFRDGSNQPQHF.

This clonotype appeared a few times. The chain links TRBV6-1 to TRBJ2-2, with TRBD2 identical over 10 bases. After removal of 7 bases from V and 6 bases from J, the junction contained 8 bases not matched to a gene. This CDR3 spans 15 amino acids. The germline CDR1 and CDR2 sequences are MNHNS and SASEGT. This CDR3 is CASTLLAGDPGELFF. The CDR3 region has the DNA TGTGCCAGCACCCTTCTAGCGGGAGACCCCGGGGAGCTGTTTTTT.

This clonotype was observed a handful of times. The chain combines TRBV5-1 with TRBJ1-4; 7 bases line up with TRBD1. V dropped 3 bases and J dropped 8; count of bases not matched to a gene: 7. The CDR3 loop spans 14 amino acids. CDR1 is SGHRS and CDR2 is YFSETQ in the germline V gene. CDR3 DNA: TGCGCCAGCAGCTCGGGACAGCCGGAGGAAAAACTGTTTTTT. Amino acid sequence: CASSSGQPEEKLFF.

The V and J genes are TRBV12-3 or TRBV12-4 and TRBJ2-5; no clear D gene. The CDR3 sequence is 13 residues long. V was trimmed by 3 bases and J by 5 bases, leaving 10 bases between them. CDR3 sequence (DNA): TGTGCCAGCAGTTTGATCAGCGCGGAGACCCAGTACTTC. Protein: CASSLISAETQYF.